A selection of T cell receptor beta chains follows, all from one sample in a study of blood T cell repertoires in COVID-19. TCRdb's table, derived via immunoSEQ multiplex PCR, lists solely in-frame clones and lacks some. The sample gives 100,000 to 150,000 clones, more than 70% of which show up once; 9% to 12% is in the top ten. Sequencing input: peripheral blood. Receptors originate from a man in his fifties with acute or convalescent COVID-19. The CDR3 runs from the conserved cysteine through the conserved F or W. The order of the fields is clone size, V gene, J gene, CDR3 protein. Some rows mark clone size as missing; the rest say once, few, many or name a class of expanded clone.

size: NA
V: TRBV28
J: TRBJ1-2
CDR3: CASRPTGTPYGYTF

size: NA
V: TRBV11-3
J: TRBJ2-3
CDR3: CASSITSADTQYF

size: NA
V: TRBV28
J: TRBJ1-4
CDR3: CASTRGRSEKLFF

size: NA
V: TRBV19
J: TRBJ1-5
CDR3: CASSISGLPQHF

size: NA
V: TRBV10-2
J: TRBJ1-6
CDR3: CATIGAGDSPLHF

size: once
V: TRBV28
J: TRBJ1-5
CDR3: CASSSTGDRQPQHF

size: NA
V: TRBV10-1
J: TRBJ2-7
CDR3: CASATGQGAYEQYF

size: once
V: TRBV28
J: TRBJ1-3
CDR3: CASSLLPGTGNTIYF

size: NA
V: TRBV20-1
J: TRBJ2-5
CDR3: CSASSGSVETQYF

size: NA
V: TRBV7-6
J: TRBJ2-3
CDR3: CASSPQSGGSRVTDTQYF

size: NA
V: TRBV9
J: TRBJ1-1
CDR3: CASSQGGDTEAFF

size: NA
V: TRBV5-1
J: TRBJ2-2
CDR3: CASSFNTNTGELFF

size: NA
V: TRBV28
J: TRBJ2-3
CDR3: CASTPGEGGTDTQYF

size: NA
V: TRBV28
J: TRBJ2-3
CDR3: CASRLAGGGGDTQYF

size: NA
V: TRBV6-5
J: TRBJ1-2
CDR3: CASSLFTGLNYGYTF

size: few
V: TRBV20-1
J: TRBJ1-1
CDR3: CSASRQGSTEAFF

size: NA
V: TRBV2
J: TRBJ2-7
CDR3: CASSEMGTGDYEQYF

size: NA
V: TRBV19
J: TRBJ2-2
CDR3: CASSIRLITGELFF

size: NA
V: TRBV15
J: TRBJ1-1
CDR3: CATSRGGDTEAFF

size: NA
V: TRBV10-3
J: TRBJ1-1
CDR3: CAISGMTGGTEAFF

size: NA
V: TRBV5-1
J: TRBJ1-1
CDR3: CASSLTGTGEEGAFF

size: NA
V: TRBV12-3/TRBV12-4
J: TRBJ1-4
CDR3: CASSFRVEKLFF